A selection of T cell receptor beta chains follows, all from one sample in a study of T cell changes during pregnancy in multiple sclerosis. Profiling relied on immunoSEQ multiplex PCR, and the TCRdb table lists in-frame clones only, not all of them. The sample consists of 35,000 to 50,000 clones, approximately 90% of them appearing once. The sequencing sample was made of PBMCs (not recorded whether the cells were cultured). The source is a female donor with multiple sclerosis, enrolled in a pregnancy study. Both conserved end residues are part of each CDR3. The D gene is left open where the match is weak. Some rows mark clone size as missing; the rest say once, few, many or name a class of expanded clone.

d_call	j_call	v_call	clone_size	cdr3_nt	cdr3_aa
TRBD1	TRBJ2-5	TRBV19	NA	TGTGCCAGTAGCGCACAGGGGGCGAGGGAGACCCAGTACTTC	CASSAQGARETQYF
TRBD2	TRBJ2-7	TRBV27	NA	TGTGCCAGCAGTCCCGGACTAGCGGGAGTAGACGAGCAGTACTTC	CASSPGLAGVDEQYF
TRBD1	TRBJ1-4	TRBV6-1	NA	TGTGCCAGCAGTGAACCAATAGGACAGGAAACTAATGAAAAACTGTTTTTT	CASSEPIGQETNEKLFF
TRBD2	TRBJ2-1	TRBV27	once	TGTGCCAGCAGTTCCGGAAGACTAGCGGGAGGGAATGAGCAGTTCTTC	CASSSGRLAGGNEQFF
NA	TRBJ2-1	TRBV18	NA	TGCGCCAGCTCACCTCCACGACGCTCCTACAATGAGCAGTTCTTC	CASSPPRRSYNEQFF
NA	TRBJ1-2	TRBV4-1	NA	TGCGCCAGCAGCCCTGAAACCAACTATGGCTACACCTTC	CASSPETNYGYTF
NA	TRBJ2-3	TRBV29-1	NA	TGCAGCGTAACGATAATTGGCACAGATACGCAGTATTTT	CSVTIIGTDTQYF
TRBD1	TRBJ2-7	TRBV28	few	TGTGCCAGCCGTGGAGACAGGGCCTACGAGCAGTACTTC	CASRGDRAYEQYF
NA	TRBJ2-7	TRBV7-2	NA	TGTGCCAGCTGCTTAGCGTACGAATCCTACGAGCAGTACTTC	CASCLAYESYEQYF
TRBD2	TRBJ2-1	TRBV6-4	NA	TGTGCCAGCAGTGACTCATCGGGAGGTGGTAATGAGCAGTTCTTC	CASSDSSGGGNEQFF
TRBD2	TRBJ2-3	TRBV5-4	NA	TGTGCCAGCAGCTCACTGGGGACTCTAGCGGGAGCGATAGCAGATACGCAGTATTTT	CASSSLGTLAGAIADTQYF
NA	TRBJ1-1	TRBV5-1	once	TGCGCCAGCAGCTTTCGGACAGAGAACACTGAAGCTTTCTTT	CASSFRTENTEAFF
NA	TRBJ2-7	TRBV9	NA	TGTGCCAGCAGCTCCACAGGAGCCCCTATCTCCTACGAGCAGTACTTC	CASSSTGAPISYEQYF
NA	TRBJ2-5	TRBV19	once	TGTGCCAGTAGTATCACAGCCGATCAAGAGACCCAGTACTTC	CASSITADQETQYF
TRBD1	TRBJ2-7	TRBV2	NA	TGTGCCAGAAGCAACCCAGACAGGGTCTACGAGCAGTACTTC	CARSNPDRVYEQYF
NA	TRBJ2-7	TRBV2	NA	TGTGCCAGCAATTACCCAGTTAAGACCTACGAGCAGTACTTC	CASNYPVKTYEQYF
NA	TRBJ1-1	TRBV12-5	NA	TGTGCTAGTGGTTTGGTACTAGGGGGGAAGGTAGACGAAGCTTTCTTT	CASGLVLGGKVDEAFF
NA	TRBJ2-3	TRBV7-2	NA	TGTGCCAGCAGCGCCGCTTTAGCGGATACGCAGTATTTT	CASSAALADTQYF
TRBD1	TRBJ2-7	TRBV6-5	NA	TGTGCCAGCAGTCGACAGGGGGCTATGGGCGAGCAGTACTTC	CASSRQGAMGEQYF
NA	TRBJ1-2	TRBV2	NA	TGTGCCAGCAGTGAGGGCAGGGTTGTTGGCTACACCTTC	CASSEGRVVGYTF
NA	TRBJ1-1	TRBV7-9	NA	TGTGCCAGCAGCGAAATGTTGGGGGACCCAGAAGCTTTCTTT	CASSEMLGDPEAFF
NA	TRBJ2-2	TRBV2	once	TGTGCCAGCAGCTACACTCCCGGGACCGGGGAGCTGTTTTTT	CASSYTPGTGELFF
NA	TRBJ2-7	TRBV30	NA	TGTGCCTGGAGCAAGACCCTGACCTACGAGCAGTACTTC	CAWSKTLTYEQYF
NA	TRBJ2-7	TRBV5-1	NA	TGCGCCAGCAGCTTGGAGGGGGAGGCCTACGAGCAGTACTTC	CASSLEGEAYEQYF
NA	TRBJ1-2	TRBV19	NA	TGTGCCAGTAGTAACCAGCCTCCTAACTATGGCTACACCTTC	CASSNQPPNYGYTF
NA	TRBJ2-2	TRBV4-1	NA	TGCGCCAGCAGCCAAACAAGCGCGAACACCGGGGAGCTGTTTTTT	CASSQTSANTGELFF
NA	TRBJ2-7	TRBV28	NA	TGTGCCAGCAGCCCCTCGTTAACGAGGCCGTCTAACTCCTACGAGCAGTACTTC	CASSPSLTRPSNSYEQYF
NA	TRBJ1-1	TRBV9	NA	TGTGCCAGCAGCGTAGAAGTCAGTATGAACACTGAAGCTTTCTTT	CASSVEVSMNTEAFF
NA	TRBJ1-2	TRBV7-2	NA	TGTGCCAGCAGCTTAGCGGGTCCCGTTCCAAATAACTATGGCTACACCTTC	CASSLAGPVPNNYGYTF
TRBD1	TRBJ2-7	TRBV18	NA	TGTGCCAGCTCACCATTTGGTTCTACAGGGGGCTACGAGCAGTACTTC	CASSPFGSTGGYEQYF
NA	TRBJ2-4	TRBV10-1	few	TGCGCCAGCAGTGAGTCGATTATCAAAAACATTCAGTACTTC	CASSESIIKNIQYF
NA	TRBJ1-1	TRBV21-1	NA	TGTGCCAGCAGCAAGCGGGAGGGATACACTGAAGCTTTCTTT	CASSKREGYTEAFF
TRBD2	TRBJ2-3	TRBV5-1	NA	TGCGCCAGCAGCCCTGTAGCGGGAGGAGTCCCAGATACGCAGTATTTT	CASSPVAGGVPDTQYF